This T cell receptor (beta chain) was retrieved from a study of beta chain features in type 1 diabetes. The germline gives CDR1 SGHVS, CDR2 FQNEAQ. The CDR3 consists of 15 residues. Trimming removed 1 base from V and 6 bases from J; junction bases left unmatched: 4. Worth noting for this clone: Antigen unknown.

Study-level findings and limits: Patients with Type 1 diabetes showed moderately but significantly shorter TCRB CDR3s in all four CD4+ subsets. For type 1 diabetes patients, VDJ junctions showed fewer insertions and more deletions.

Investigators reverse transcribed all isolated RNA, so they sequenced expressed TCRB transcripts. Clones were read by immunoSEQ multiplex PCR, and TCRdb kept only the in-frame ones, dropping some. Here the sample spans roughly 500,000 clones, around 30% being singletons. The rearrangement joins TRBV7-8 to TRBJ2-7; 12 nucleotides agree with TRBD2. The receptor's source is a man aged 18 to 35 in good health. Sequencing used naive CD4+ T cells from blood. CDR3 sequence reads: CASSLGLAGASEQYF. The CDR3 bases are TGTGCCAGCAGCTTAGGACTAGCGGGAGCGAGCGAGCAGTACTTC.